Detailed here is one TCR beta chain. In contrast to the negatively isolated CD8+ and CD4+ T cells, TEMRA cells were FACS-enriched. The CDR3 covers 14 residues. Trimming removed 6 bases at V and 9 bases at J, with 17 bases between. Looked up from germline, CDR1 is MNHEY and CDR2 is SMNVEV (reference sequence). This specimen comes from a study of CD8 T cells in Susac syndrome. About 0.5 to 1 ug RNA was reverse transcribed with random hexamers. Each CDR3 protein gets one entry after TCRdb re-called the immunoSEQ multiplex PCR reads with MiXCR. There are tens of thousands of distinct CDR3 sequences in the sample; around 94% occur only once, and about 0.5% lies in the top ten.

This TCR was sampled from a human donor with Susac syndrome. Sequenced sample: CD8+ T cells from PBMCs. This chain connects TRBV27 to TRBJ2-2; the D is unclear. The chain's CDR3 is CASSLGSAFRELFF. In nucleotides, the CDR3 is TGTGCCAGCAGCTTGGGCTCCGCCTTTAGGGAGCTGTTTTTT.